Sequencing of this T cell receptor beta chain was carried out in a study of T-cell reconstitution after alpha-beta-depleted transplantation in children. General observations from the study: It was newly produced T cells that mostly accounted for T-cell counts and diversity one year after transplant. Day-60 TCRbeta diversity that was high in some patients was derived from surviving recipient T cells and thymic progenitors. Several hundred expanded graft clones reportedly gave rise to the alpha-beta T cells present about two months after transplant.

This clonotype was detected a few times. Its antigen remains unknown. CDR3 length: 15 residues. Germline V CDR1 and CDR2: KGHSH, LQKENI. V lost 1 base and J lost 3, with 11 bases in between. A library of TCRbeta sequences, prepared with unique molecular identifiers, was generated. TCRdb used MiXCR to reprocess the PCR reads, holding one entry per CDR3 protein. The sample carries 250,000 to 350,000 distinct CDR3 sequences, 20% to 30% recorded once. This TCR derives from a male patient aged 10 to 17 who had a stem cell transplant for acute lymphoblastic leukemia, so the T cells may come from the graft donor. The sequencing used PBMCs, mostly from graft donor cells, collected 180 days after TCRalphabeta/CD19-depleted stem cell transplant. The gene calls are TRBV18 and TRBJ2-3, with D unresolved. CDR3 sequence reads: CASSPQLGSTDTQYF. CDR3 coding DNA: TGTGCCAGCTCACCACAACTGGGTTCAACAGATACGCAGTATTTT.